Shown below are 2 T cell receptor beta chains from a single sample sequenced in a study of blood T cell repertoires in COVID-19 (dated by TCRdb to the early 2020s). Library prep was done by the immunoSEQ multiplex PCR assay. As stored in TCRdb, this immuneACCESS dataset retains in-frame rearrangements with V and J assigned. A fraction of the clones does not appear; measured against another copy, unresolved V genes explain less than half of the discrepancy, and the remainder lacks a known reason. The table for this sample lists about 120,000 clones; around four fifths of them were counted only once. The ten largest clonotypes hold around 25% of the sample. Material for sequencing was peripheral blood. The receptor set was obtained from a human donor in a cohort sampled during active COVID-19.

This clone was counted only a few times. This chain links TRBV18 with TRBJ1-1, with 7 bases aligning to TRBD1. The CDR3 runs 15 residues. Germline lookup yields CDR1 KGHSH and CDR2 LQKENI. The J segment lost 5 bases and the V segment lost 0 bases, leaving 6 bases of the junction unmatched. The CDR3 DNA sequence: TGTGCCAGCTCACCACCCAGGGGGATAAGGACTGAAGCTTTCTTT. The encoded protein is CASSPPRGIRTEAFF.

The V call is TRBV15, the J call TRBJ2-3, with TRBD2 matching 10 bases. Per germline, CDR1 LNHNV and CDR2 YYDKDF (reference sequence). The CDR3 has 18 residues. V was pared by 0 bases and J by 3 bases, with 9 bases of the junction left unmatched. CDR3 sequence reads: CATSREPPSGGETDTQYF. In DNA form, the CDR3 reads TGTGCCACCAGCAGAGAGCCCCCAAGCGGGGGGGAGACAGATACGCAGTATTTT.